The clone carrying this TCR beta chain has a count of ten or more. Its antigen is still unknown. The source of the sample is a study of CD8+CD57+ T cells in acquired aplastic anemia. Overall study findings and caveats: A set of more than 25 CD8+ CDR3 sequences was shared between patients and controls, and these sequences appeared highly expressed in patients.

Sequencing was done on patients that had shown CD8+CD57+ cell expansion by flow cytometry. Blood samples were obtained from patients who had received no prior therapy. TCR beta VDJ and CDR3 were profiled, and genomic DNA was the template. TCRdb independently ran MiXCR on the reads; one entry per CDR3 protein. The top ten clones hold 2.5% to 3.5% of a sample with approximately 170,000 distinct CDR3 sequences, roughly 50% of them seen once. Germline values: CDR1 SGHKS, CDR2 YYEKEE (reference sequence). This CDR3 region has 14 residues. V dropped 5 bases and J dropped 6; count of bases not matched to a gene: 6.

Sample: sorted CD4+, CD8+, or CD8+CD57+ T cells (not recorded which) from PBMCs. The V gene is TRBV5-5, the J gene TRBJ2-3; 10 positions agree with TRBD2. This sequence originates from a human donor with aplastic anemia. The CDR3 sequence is CASRTSGLRDTQYF. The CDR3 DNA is TGTGCCAGCAGGACTAGCGGGCTACGGGATACGCAGTATTTT.